A selection of T cell receptor beta chains follows, all from one sample in a study of naive and memory T cell subsets. TCRdb re-called the 5' RACE reads through MiXCR, storing one row per CDR3 protein. The table lists about 25,000 distinct CDR3 sequences, roughly 23% of them singletons. All receptors derive from a female donor in good health. Each CDR3 is given with its conserved first and last residue. The order of the fields is V gene, J gene, CDR3 protein.

V gene: TRBV7-2; J gene: TRBJ2-3; CDR3 protein: CASSFTTSGDTQYF
V gene: TRBV28; J gene: TRBJ2-7; CDR3 protein: CASSPRGRVGEQYF
V gene: TRBV29-1; J gene: TRBJ1-1; CDR3 protein: CSGRTHNTEAFF
V gene: TRBV11-3; J gene: TRBJ2-1; CDR3 protein: CASSSGTTYNEQFF
V gene: TRBV6-2/TRBV6-3; J gene: TRBJ2-7; CDR3 protein: CASSYLAGSNEQYF
V gene: TRBV4-2; J gene: TRBJ2-3; CDR3 protein: CASSQGGGEADTQYF
V gene: TRBV20-1; J gene: TRBJ2-1; CDR3 protein: CSATAGTSGRVAYNEQFF
V gene: TRBV29-1; J gene: TRBJ2-3; CDR3 protein: CSVETSGITDTQYF
V gene: TRBV20-1; J gene: TRBJ2-1; CDR3 protein: CSARADSYNEQFF
V gene: TRBV6-1; J gene: TRBJ1-5; CDR3 protein: CASSVLDPNSNQPQHF
V gene: TRBV2; J gene: TRBJ2-5; CDR3 protein: CASRDSGGETQYF
V gene: TRBV21-1; J gene: TRBJ1-4; CDR3 protein: CASNPGQFNEKLFF
V gene: TRBV7-8; J gene: TRBJ1-1; CDR3 protein: CASSFTGVNTEAFF
V gene: TRBV6-5; J gene: TRBJ2-3; CDR3 protein: CASSYSGGTDTQYF
V gene: TRBV14; J gene: TRBJ2-1; CDR3 protein: CASSRLRTYNEQFF
V gene: TRBV5-1; J gene: TRBJ2-3; CDR3 protein: CASSLGSSGITDTQYF
V gene: TRBV20-1; J gene: TRBJ1-2; CDR3 protein: CSAIPSDGGYTF
V gene: TRBV7-2; J gene: TRBJ1-1; CDR3 protein: CASSPIFIGTEAFF
V gene: TRBV27; J gene: TRBJ2-7; CDR3 protein: CASSLAANYEQYF
V gene: TRBV13; J gene: TRBJ1-1; CDR3 protein: CASSLTMNTEAFF
V gene: TRBV2; J gene: TRBJ2-1; CDR3 protein: CASFLAGGRLNEQFF
V gene: TRBV29-1; J gene: TRBJ2-7; CDR3 protein: CSVEDFGAPPRLYF
V gene: TRBV6-5; J gene: TRBJ1-5; CDR3 protein: CASSYSGGKGQPQHF
V gene: TRBV6-5; J gene: TRBJ1-5; CDR3 protein: CASSPGQFNQPQHF
V gene: TRBV7-9; J gene: TRBJ1-2; CDR3 protein: CASSLSGHGYTF
V gene: TRBV20-1; J gene: TRBJ2-4; CDR3 protein: CSLNPVGIQYF
V gene: TRBV5-4; J gene: TRBJ2-7; CDR3 protein: CASSLGQGRHEQYF
V gene: TRBV4-2; J gene: TRBJ2-6; CDR3 protein: CASSQDGGAGANVLTF
V gene: TRBV5-1; J gene: TRBJ1-4; CDR3 protein: CASSFKDRREKLFF
V gene: TRBV12-3/TRBV12-4; J gene: TRBJ1-1; CDR3 protein: CASSLQGPNTEAFF
V gene: TRBV20-1; J gene: TRBJ2-1; CDR3 protein: CSARVGGSEVEQFF
V gene: TRBV29-1; J gene: TRBJ1-1; CDR3 protein: CSVGLGSTEAFF
V gene: TRBV7-9; J gene: TRBJ2-3; CDR3 protein: CASSLSGRADTQYF
V gene: TRBV20-1; J gene: TRBJ2-5; CDR3 protein: CSASLAGVGETQYF
V gene: TRBV7-8; J gene: TRBJ1-2; CDR3 protein: CASSLRRGPNYGYTF
V gene: TRBV29-1; J gene: TRBJ1-2; CDR3 protein: CSVARDRGSYGYTF
V gene: TRBV29-1; J gene: TRBJ2-7; CDR3 protein: CSVGHGRNSYEQYF
V gene: TRBV29-1; J gene: TRBJ1-5; CDR3 protein: CSPFYLGPQHF
V gene: TRBV6-2/TRBV6-3; J gene: TRBJ2-3; CDR3 protein: CASRSFSGSTDTQYF
V gene: TRBV19; J gene: TRBJ2-1; CDR3 protein: CASSIRGGSPSYNEQFF
V gene: TRBV20-1; J gene: TRBJ1-2; CDR3 protein: CKGPDRVYGYTF
V gene: TRBV9; J gene: TRBJ2-3; CDR3 protein: CASSVGGSLTDTQYF